This entry is about one TCR beta chain. Its antigen remains unidentified. It has no much larger one-base neighbor in the sample; base qualities were not kept. The sample is drawn from a study of T cells in localized non-small cell lung cancer (dated by TCRdb to between 2020 and 2021). The study in broad terms: Comparing tumors with uninvolved tumor-adjacent lungs, the study looked at the T cell repertoires of 236 patients with early-stage NSCLC. The cohort was made up of about 240 treatment-naive NSCLC patients whose localized lung tumors had been resected. NSCLC patients had a mean age of roughly 69 years, and 129 were male and some 98 female.

TCR beta CDR3 regions were sequenced from DNA using the immunoSEQ Assay. Per the source publication's procedure: To compute T cell density, TCR beta template counts were normalized to usable DNA, which was estimated by amplifying housekeeping genes. Richness was estimated with the preseqR package, extrapolating to 400,000 templates for PBMC samples and 120,000 templates for tissue samples. Clonality was taken to be one minus Pielou's evenness. Differential abundance testing on productive amino-acid clonotypes, with a minimum total count of 5 and an alpha of 0.1, was used to identify tissue-enriched TCRs. The Jaccard Index and the Morisita Overlap Index were used to measure repertoire overlap between compartments. GLIPH grouped TCR beta CDR3s together with public tetramer-defined viral CDR3s, and a viral motif had to include at least three viral sequences and show V-gene enrichment. Drawn from immuneACCESS, this table holds only the in-frame rearrangements with V and J called that TCRdb kept. Clones are partly lost; checked studies trace under half to an unresolved V gene and leave the rest unexplained. The V and J calls and clone size were taken over from that table, and D and trimming were inferred from the DNA. The sample has some 34,000 clones on record, around three quarters of them singletons. The ten largest account for more than 15% of the sample.

At diagnosis, tumor, uninvolved tumor-adjacent lung and peripheral blood were collected and then preserved as a mix of FFPE and fresh-frozen material. Blood samples were analyzed as peripheral blood mononuclear cells for TCR repertoire profiling. General conclusions and limits of the study: Since the design was exploratory, TCR variables were selected using unadjusted p-values with no false-discovery rate correction. Of the top 100 tumor clones, a median of 57 were detected in paired uninvolved adjacent lung; roughly 26 were also among that lung's top 100. Because multi-region sequencing of the tumors was not done, intratumor heterogeneity could not be ruled out. Uninvolved tumor-adjacent lung showed the highest T cell clonality, higher than tumor, which suggests more focused antigenic responses in the uninvolved tumor-adjacent lung. Longer overall survival was associated with higher T cell density in blood, whereas shorter survival was associated with higher clonality in adjacent lung.

The sample was peripheral blood, taken before any cancer treatment. The receptor's source is a male donor older than 55 with stage III squamous cell lung carcinoma.

The CDR3 here reads CSVAGQAGEQYF. The nucleotides read TGCAGCGTTGCTGGCCAGGCCGGCGAGCAGTACTTC. The sequence links TRBV29-1 to TRBJ2-5; the D gene is not confidently resolved. The assigned J gene may be wrong: the sequence end matches TRBJ2-7 better. From the cysteine up to the phenylalanine, the CDR3 has a length of 12 residues. CDR3 DNA is the only sequence kept; it has 36 bases, read in frame from the first base. The germline V gene provides CDR1 SQVTM and CDR2 ANQGSEA.